This T cell receptor beta chain was found in a study of blood T cells in healthy people across ages. Points from the study as a whole: Conclusively comparing naive with antigen-experienced cells was impossible with unsorted PBMCs.

CDR3 length equals 13 residues. Losses at the gene ends were 6 bases for V and 11 bases for J; bases not matched to a gene: 15. In germline, CDR1 is DFQATT, CDR2 SNEGSKA (reference sequence). Using a J-beta primer mix together with a sample-barcoded 5' primer, a second PCR was run for about 6 to 11 cycles. MiXCR, applied by TCRdb to the 5' RACE reads, yields one record per CDR3 protein. The sample has about a million distinct CDR3 sequences; more than 30% are singletons. A few counts support this clonotype. What it binds is unknown. Material: blood. This sequence was found in a man aged 18 to 30 in good health. The chain has TRBV20-1 and TRBJ2-5, with 7 bases lining up with TRBD1. As DNA, the CDR3 is TGCAGTGCGCTGGGACAGCTAGGGGTTGAGCAGTACTTC. The encoded protein is CSALGQLGVEQYF.